What follows are 21 T cell receptor beta chains derived from one specimen sequenced in a study of T cells after yellow fever vaccination. MiXCR, applied by TCRdb to the 5' RACE reads, yields one record per CDR3 protein. The table has nearly 300,000 distinct CDR3 sequences, 8.5% to 10% seen once. The specimen comprised CD4+ T cells sorted from PBMCs, sampled 5 days after the yellow fever booster vaccination. These receptors originate from a man in his late teens or twenties who received the YFV17D yellow fever vaccine.

In its sample, this clonotype was seen many times. The rearrangement uses TRBV4-2 and TRBJ2-5; no clear D gene. V lost 0 bases, J lost 5 bases, and 7 bases lay in between. The CDR3 is made up of 13 amino acids. Germline V CDR1 and CDR2: LGHNA, YNFKEQ. In DNA, the CDR3 is TGTGCCAGCAGCCAAGACGGACGGGAGACCCAGTACTTC. Residues: CASSQDGRETQYF.

The chain has TRBV4-1 and TRBJ2-3, with TRBD2 matching 11 bases. Per the germline V gene, CDR1 is MGHRA and CDR2 is YSYEKL. J was trimmed by 6 bases and V by 0 bases; bases with no gene match: 5. The CDR3 is 16 amino acids. CDR3 sequence: CASSQDSGGAWDTQYF. The CDR3 DNA is TGCGCCAGCAGCCAAGATAGCGGGGGGGCCTGGGATACGCAGTATTTT.

The chain employs TRBV28 and TRBJ1-3; no clear D. The V and J ends lost 8 bases and 4 bases respectively, with 12 bases between them. CDR3 length: 13 residues. Germline CDR1 is MDHEN and CDR2 is SYDVKM. This CDR3 reads CASHTLPGNTIYF. CDR3 DNA sequence: TGTGCCAGCCACACCCTCCCGGGAAACACCATATATTTT.

This clonotype has at least ten counts. CDR3 sequence reads: CASSQARLGAGNSPLHF. As DNA, the CDR3 is TGCGCCAGCAGCCAAGCTAGATTAGGGGCGGGAAATTCACCCCTCCACTTT. The chain joins TRBV4-1 to TRBJ1-6, with D tentatively TRBD1 (5 bases). Germline V gene lookup returns CDR1 MGHRA and CDR2 YSYEKL. The CDR3 loop spans 17 amino acids. The V gene lost 1 base and the J gene lost 7 bases, with 17 bases spanning the gap.

The chain carries TRBV7-6 and TRBJ2-3; tentatively, D is TRBD2 (7 bases). The V gene lost 5 bases and the J gene lost 4 bases, with 19 bases spanning the gap. The CDR3 covers 16 residues. Germline V gives CDR1 SGHVS, CDR2 FNYEAQ. The CDR3 protein is CASSPNGGQSADTQYF. The CDR3 bases are TGTGCCAGCAGCCCCAACGGGGGGCAGTCTGCAGATACGCAGTATTTT.

This clonotype was counted a few times. This chain uses TRBV4-3 with TRBJ2-3, with 8 bases aligning to TRBD2. Germline trimming cut 0 bases from V and 1 base from J; bases unmatched to any gene: 12. The CDR3 spans 19 residues. Looked up from germline, CDR1 is LGHNA and CDR2 is YSLEER. CDR3 DNA sequence: TGCGCCAGCAGCCAAGATACGGGCGGGGGGCTGCCACGCACAGATACGCAGTATTTT. Its protein is CASSQDTGGGLPRTDTQYF.

The chain combines TRBV5-1 with TRBJ1-2, with D hard to call. The V end lost 0 bases, the J end lost 2 bases, and 8 bases lay between the germline ends. Germline loops: CDR1 SGHRS, CDR2 YFSETQ. The CDR3 runs 14 residues. The CDR3 reads CASSLGQPNYGYTF. CDR3 nucleotides: TGCGCCAGCAGCTTGGGACAACCCAACTATGGCTACACCTTC.

The chain couples TRBV5-1 to TRBJ2-1; TRBD2 matches 10 bases. The CDR3 loop spans 18 amino acids. Germline values: CDR1 SGHRS, CDR2 YFSETQ. J gave up 8 bases and V 0 bases, and 14 bases lay outside the gene matches. The CDR3 DNA is TGCGCCAGCAGCTTGGACCCCACCGGGCAGCGGGGGGGGGATGAGCAGTTCTTC. It yields the protein CASSLDPTGQRGGDEQFF. The full variable domain, completed using reference TRBV5-1 and TRBJ2-1, is KAGVTQTPRYLIKTRGQQVTLSCSPISGHRSVSWYQQTPGQGLQFLFEYFSETQRNKGNFPGRFSGRQFSNSRSEMNVSTLELGDSALYLCASSLDPTGQRGGDEQFFGPGTRLTVL.

This clonotype was counted between two and nine times. The V and J genes are TRBV20-1 and TRBJ2-5; D is possibly TRBD2 (6 bases). Germline CDR1 DFQATT, CDR2 SNEGSKA (reference sequence). Trimming left V 5 bases short and J 5 bases short, with 12 bases between. The CDR3 runs 12 residues. CDR3 sequence reads: CSAAGSGETQYF. The CDR3 DNA is TGCAGTGCTGCCGGGAGCGGGGAGACCCAGTACTTC.

This clonotype was recorded many times. V is TRBV11-2 and J is TRBJ2-1, with D unresolved. The CDR3 sequence is 15 residues long. Looked up from germline, CDR1 is SGHAT and CDR2 is FQNNGV. V was clipped by 4 bases and J by 4 bases, with 14 bases between them. The DNA for the CDR3 is TGTGCCAGCAGCTCCCCGATGGGCAGGTACAATGAGCAGTTCTTC. Its protein product is CASSSPMGRYNEQFF.

V gene TRBV12-3 or TRBV12-4 combines with J gene TRBJ1-5; 9 nucleotides align to TRBD1. The CDR3 length is 15 residues. After removal of 6 bases from V and 6 bases from J, the junction contained 9 bases not matched to a gene. The CDR3 DNA reads TGTGCCAGCAGGCGAGGGACAGGGTTTTTTCAGCCCCAGCATTTT. Protein product: CASRRGTGFFQPQHF.

This clonotype was detected only a few times. V gene TRBV29-1 combines with J gene TRBJ2-6; 7 positions match TRBD1. Per germline, CDR1 SQVTM and CDR2 ANQGSEA. J was trimmed by 0 bases and V by 6 bases; bases with no gene match: 5. There are 15 residues in the CDR3. The CDR3 loop reads CSVGTASSGANVLTF. The CDR3, as DNA: TGCAGCGTGGGGACAGCAAGCTCTGGGGCCAACGTCCTGACTTTC.

In this sample, this clonotype turned up many times. The rearrangement links TRBV12-3 or TRBV12-4 to TRBJ2-5; 7 bases map to TRBD2. V dropped 8 bases and J dropped 4; count of bases not matched to a gene: 7. The CDR3 runs to 13 residues. CDR3 bases: TGTGCCAGCCATGGAACGGGGGGAGAGACCCAGTACTTC. It translates to CASHGTGGETQYF.

The rearrangement joins TRBV5-1 to TRBJ2-3, with no clear D. This CDR3 contains 15 residues. V lost 0 bases to trimming and J lost 2 bases, with 10 bases between them. The germline V gene encodes CDR1 SGHRS and CDR2 YFSETQ. CDR3 sequence (DNA): TGCGCCAGCAGCTTGGCCAACAGTTACACAGATACGCAGTATTTT. Amino acid sequence: CASSLANSYTDTQYF.

This chain joins TRBV30 and TRBJ1-6; maybe TRBD1 (5 bases). Germline lookup yields CDR1 GTSNPN and CDR2 SVGIG (reference sequence). The CDR3 covers 14 residues. Trimming cost V 3 bases and J 6 bases, with 12 bases left between them. CDR3 protein: CAWRPPGGNSPLHF. For the CDR3, the DNA is TGTGCCTGGAGGCCCCCGGGGGGTAATTCACCCCTCCACTTT.

This clonotype has at least ten counts. This sequence joins TRBV6-2 or TRBV6-3 and TRBJ2-7, with a weak D call TRBD2 (6 bases). The V end lost 11 bases, the J end lost 0 bases, and 14 bases lay between the germline ends. Per the germline V gene, CDR1 is MNHEY and CDR2 is SVGEGT. The CDR3 is 13 residues long. CDR3 sequence (DNA): TGTGCCTTACGGGACTCCAGCTCCTACGAGCAGTACTTC. This encodes CALRDSSSYEQYF.

This clonotype was counted ten times or more. The chain carries TRBV12-3 or TRBV12-4 and TRBJ2-7, with D perhaps matching TRBD2 (6 bases). The V gene lost 3 bases and the J gene lost 0 bases, with 6 bases spanning the gap. This CDR3 is built from 13 residues. Here the CDR3 reads CASSFGGSYEQYF. CDR3 coding DNA: TGTGCCAGCAGTTTCGGGGGCTCCTACGAGCAGTACTTC.

This sequence joins TRBV5-6 and TRBJ1-5, with 8 bases identical to TRBD1. Germline lookup yields CDR1 SGHDT and CDR2 YYEEEE. The trim removed 5 bases at V and 3 bases at J, leaving 7 bases unmatched. This CDR3 has 15 amino acids. The CDR3, as DNA: TGTGCCAGCAGTCTAGGACAGGGAGTCAATCAGCCCCAGCATTTT. Its translation: CASSLGQGVNQPQHF.

This clonotype has just a few counts. V gene TRBV10-3 combines with J gene TRBJ1-3; D remains unclear. The CDR3 has 14 amino acids. V gave up 0 bases and J gave up 2 bases, with 5 bases separating them. Germline values: CDR1 ENHRY, CDR2 SYGVKD. CDR3 in DNA: TGTGCCATCAGTGAGTCGGTTACTGGAAACACCATATATTTT. Encoded protein: CAISESVTGNTIYF.

This clonotype turned up a few times. The CDR3 spells CSARGQGAGYNSPLHF. In DNA form, the CDR3 reads TGCAGTGCTAGAGGCCAGGGGGCCGGGTATAATTCACCCCTCCACTTT. The chain recombines TRBV20-1 with TRBJ1-6, with 8 bases lining up with TRBD1. Germline CDR1 is DFQATT and CDR2 is SNEGSKA (reference sequence). Germline trimming cut 1 base from V and 4 bases from J; bases unmatched to any gene: 6. The CDR3 has 16 residues.

This clonotype was counted a few times. The chain has TRBV7-9 and TRBJ1-1; no reliable D call. The CDR3 totals 13 residues. V shed 5 bases and J shed 7 bases, with 14 bases lying between them. Per germline, CDR1 SEHNR and CDR2 FQNEAQ (reference sequence). CDR3 protein: CASSNYGAGEAFF. CDR3 bases: TGTGCCAGCAGCAACTATGGCGCTGGTGAAGCTTTCTTT.